This TCR beta chain emerged from a study of graft-versus-host responses after intestinal transplantation. Sequencing was performed with immunoSEQ multiplex PCR; in TCRdb, only in-frame clones are kept and a portion is missing. Seen here are 15,000 or so clones, under 85% observed once, and the top ten hold around 3.9%. Germline CDR1 and CDR2: WSHSY and SAAADI. V was clipped by 5 bases and J by 7 bases; unmatched bases: 13. This CDR3 is built from 17 residues. The starting material, graft tissue, was processed to release intraepithelial and lamina propria lymphocytes. Remarks on this clone: The target antigen is unknown.

Findings and limits, study-wide: An association linked early post-transplant HvG declines with peak circulating GvH clone levels.

V and J are TRBV10-2 and TRBJ2-2, with TRBD2 matching over 10 bases. The clonotype originates from a human patient who received an intestinal transplant, so some T cells may come from the graft donor. Sequencing was performed on ileum tissue, taken roughly 26 days after intestinal transplant. In nucleotides, the CDR3 is TGCGCCAGCAGTACGCAGAGCGGGGGGGCCCCGGACGGGGAGCTGTTTTTT. Its translation is CASSTQSGGAPDGELFF.